A single sample gave rise to the 21 T cell receptor beta chains below, sequenced in a study of T cells after yellow fever vaccination. From the 5' RACE reads, TCRdb called clonotypes with MiXCR, one entry per CDR3 protein. The sample has over 300,000 distinct CDR3 sequences; around 3.6% are singletons. The sample in question was PBMCs, obtained on the day of the yellow fever booster vaccination. The receptors shown here come from a man younger than 30 who received the YFV17D yellow fever vaccine.

This clonotype was picked up a small number of times. The chain couples TRBV12-3 or TRBV12-4 to TRBJ1-3; possible D gene TRBD1, 6 bases. The CDR3 loop spans 14 amino acids. The V gene lost 4 bases and the J gene lost 2 bases, with 9 bases spanning the gap. The CDR3 spells CASSYGTTGNTIYF. The CDR3 DNA reads TGTGCCAGCAGTTACGGGACAACTGGAAACACCATATATTTT.

This clonotype was observed many times. CDR3 residues: CASSLTGAPNTGELFF. The CDR3 DNA reads as TGTGCCAGCAGCTTAACTGGCGCCCCGAACACCGGGGAGCTGTTTTTT. V usage is TRBV11-2 and J usage is TRBJ2-2; D gene ambiguous. The V gene's germline CDR1 is SGHAT and CDR2 FQNNGV. V shed 2 bases and J shed 0 bases, with 10 bases lying between them. There are 16 residues in the CDR3. Variable domain in full (rest from reference TRBV11-2 and TRBJ2-2): EAGVAQSPRYKIIEKRQSVAFWCNPISGHATLYWYQQILGQGPKLLIQFQNNGVVDDSQLPKDRFSAERLKGVDSTLKIQPAKLEDSAVYLCASSLTGAPNTGELFFGEGSRLTVL.

This clonotype appeared many times. This rearrangement joins TRBV9 to TRBJ2-1, with a weak D call TRBD1 (6 bases). The CDR3 is 15 residues long. With 1 base removed from V and 2 bases from J, the gap between germline ends came to 10 bases. CDR1 and CDR2 from the germline V gene are SGDLS and YYNGEE. CDR3 in DNA: TGTGCCAGCAGCGTAACAGGACAGACCTACAATGAGCAGTTCTTC. It yields the protein CASSVTGQTYNEQFF.

Ten or more counts support this clonotype. The chain joins TRBV7-9 to TRBJ1-2, with D perhaps matching TRBD1 (5 bases). CDR3 length: 14 amino acids. Germline V lookup: CDR1 SEHNR, CDR2 FQNEAQ (reference sequence). Trimming shortened V by 5 bases and J by 6 bases, and 16 bases separated the two germline ends. For the CDR3, the DNA is TGTGCCAGCAGCCCACTCGGGGGGTCGAATGGCTACACCTTC. It yields the protein CASSPLGGSNGYTF. The complete variable domain, with remaining parts taken from reference TRBV7-9 and TRBJ1-2, reads DTGVSQNPRHKITKRGQNVTFRCDPISEHNRLYWYRQTLGQGPEFLTYFQNEAQLEKSRLLSDRFSAERPKGSFSTLEIQRTEQGDSAMYLCASSPLGGSNGYTFGSGTRLTVV.

The table lists this clonotype with many counts. V usage is TRBV6-5 and J usage is TRBJ2-5; weak D call: TRBD2 (6 bases). The CDR3 is 17 amino acids. Germline CDR1 reads MNHEY; CDR2 reads SVGAGI. The V gene lost 0 bases and the J gene lost 3 bases, with 17 bases spanning the gap. The CDR3 here is CASSYSPGLEWEETQYF. The CDR3 DNA sequence: TGTGCCAGCAGTTACTCTCCGGGACTTGAGTGGGAAGAGACCCAGTACTTC.

The V and J genes are TRBV7-8 and TRBJ2-3; no reliable D call. This CDR3 has 15 residues. Germline V gene sequence: CDR1 SGHVS, CDR2 FQNEAQ. The ends were cut back, 2 bases at V and 0 bases at J, with 9 bases in the middle. CDR3 sequence reads: CASSLFLASTDTQYF. The CDR3, as DNA: TGTGCCAGCAGCTTATTCTTGGCGAGCACAGATACGCAGTATTTT. The full variable domain, completed using reference TRBV7-8 and TRBJ2-3, is GAGVSQSPRYKVAKRGQDVALRCDPISGHVSLFWYQQALGQGPEFLTYFQNEAQLDKSGLPSDRFFAERPEGSVSTLKIQRTQQEDSAVYLCASSLFLASTDTQYFGPGTRLTVL.

This clonotype showed up just a few times. The V and J genes are TRBV11-2 and TRBJ2-3, with TRBD2 matching 13 bases. The CDR3 is 16 amino acids. J gave up 4 bases and V 5 bases, and 6 bases lay outside the gene matches. Germline V lookup: CDR1 SGHAT, CDR2 FQNNGV. In nucleotides, the CDR3 is TGTGCCAGCAGCAAACTAGCGGGGGGGCTGTCAGATACGCAGTATTTT. Translated, it gives CASSKLAGGLSDTQYF.

At least ten counts were recorded for this clonotype. The chain is built from TRBV2 and TRBJ2-2; 15 bases are a match to TRBD2. CDR3 length: 18 amino acids. J lost 4 bases, V lost 3 bases, and 6 bases had no gene match. In germline, CDR1 is SNHLY, CDR2 FYNNEI. The CDR3 DNA sequence: TGTGCCAGCAGTGACCTCGGACTAGCGGGGGGGCCCACCGGGGAGCTGTTTTTT. Protein: CASSDLGLAGGPTGELFF.

This chain connects TRBV6-5 to TRBJ1-3, with D unclear. From germline, CDR1 is MNHEY and CDR2 SVGAGI. CDR3 length equals 11 residues. V was trimmed by 11 bases and J by 1 base, leaving 6 bases between them. CDR3 residues: CAASSGNTIYF. Here the CDR3 DNA reads TGTGCCGCATCGTCTGGAAACACCATATATTTT.

The table lists this clonotype with many counts. V is TRBV4-1 and J is TRBJ1-1; 12 nucleotides align to TRBD1. After removal of 4 bases from V and 2 bases from J, the junction contained 5 bases not matched to a gene. The length of the CDR3 is 16 residues. Per the germline V gene, CDR1 is MGHRA and CDR2 is YSYEKL. The CDR3 DNA reads as TGCGCCAGCAGCCCCGGGGACAGGGGGCTTAACACTGAAGCTTTCTTT. This encodes CASSPGDRGLNTEAFF.

This chain connects TRBV12-3 or TRBV12-4 to TRBJ2-7, with a tentative D call TRBD1 (6 bases). The length of the CDR3 is 13 residues. V lost 3 bases to trimming and J lost 3 bases, with 9 bases between them. Here the CDR3 reads CASSFGRGYEQYV. CDR3 DNA: TGTGCCAGCAGTTTTGGCAGGGGCTACGAGCAGTACGTC.

V is TRBV12-3 or TRBV12-4 and J is TRBJ1-3; no clear D. There are 14 residues in the CDR3. With 6 bases removed from V and 4 bases from J, the gap between germline ends came to 13 bases. The CDR3 nucleotides are TGTGCCAGCAGCCTGTCGGCAGCAGGAAACACCATATATTTT. Translated, it gives CASSLSAAGNTIYF.

This clonotype has a count of ten or more. The rearrangement uses TRBV5-1 and TRBJ1-2, with 7 bases fitting TRBD1. Germline loops: CDR1 SGHRS, CDR2 YFSETQ. This CDR3 has 14 amino acids. The V gene end was trimmed by 4 bases and the J gene end by 6 bases; junction bases not matched to a gene: 9. The CDR3, as DNA: TGCGCCAGCAGCATCGGACAGGCGTTCGATGGCTACACCTTC. This encodes CASSIGQAFDGYTF.

The chain couples TRBV20-1 to TRBJ1-5, with a possible D match to TRBD1 (6 bases). The V gene's germline CDR1 is DFQATT and CDR2 SNEGSKA (reference sequence). The V and J ends lost 6 bases and 2 bases respectively, with 20 bases between them. The CDR3 extends over 16 amino acids. The CDR3 protein is CSAHLQGPPGNQPQHF. As DNA, the CDR3 is TGCAGTGCCCACCTACAGGGCCCACCGGGCAATCAGCCCCAGCATTTT.

This clonotype was detected a few times. The chain carries TRBV29-1 and TRBJ2-7, with 7 bases lining up with TRBD1. The germline V gene has CDR1 SQVTM and CDR2 ANQGSEA. This CDR3 spans 16 amino acids. The CDR3 coding sequence is TGCAGGGGGCGGCCGGGACAGAAACCTGCCCAGTACGAGCAGTACTTC. Translating it yields CRGRPGQKPAQYEQYF.

This clonotype was picked up many times. V gene TRBV10-3 combines with J gene TRBJ2-7, with 9 bases that match TRBD2. Germline trimming cut 5 bases from V and 2 bases from J; bases unmatched to any gene: 10. Per germline, CDR1 ENHRY and CDR2 SYGVKD. This CDR3 spans 16 amino acids. The CDR3 sequence is CAISPGGAGGPYEQYV. The CDR3 coding sequence is TGTGCCATCAGTCCAGGGGGAGCGGGGGGTCCCTACGAGCAGTACGTC.

This clonotype was seen only a few times. This chain uses TRBV5-4 with TRBJ2-5; a weak D match, TRBD2 (6 bases). The CDR3 loop spans 14 amino acids. Per the germline V gene, CDR1 is SGHNT and CDR2 is YYREEE (reference sequence). V was cut by 6 bases and J by 5 bases, with 17 bases left in between. The CDR3 reads CASKTWGVGETQYF. The CDR3 bases are TGTGCCAGCAAGACGTGGGGGGTAGGGGAGACCCAGTACTTC. Looking up the rest from reference TRBV5-4 and TRBJ2-5 gives the full variable domain: ETGVTQSPTHLIKTRGQQVTLRCSSQSGHNTVSWYQQALGQGPQFIFQYYREEENGRGNFPPRFSGLQFPNYSSELNVNALELDDSALYLCASKTWGVGETQYFGPGTRLLVL.

This clonotype was seen ten or more times. The chain combines TRBV4-1 with TRBJ2-5, with D maybe TRBD2 (5 bases). This CDR3 region has 18 residues. V lost 0 bases and J lost 6, with 23 bases in between. CDR1 and CDR2 (germline): MGHRA, YSYEKL. The CDR3 loop is CASSQEAPGAGLKKTQYF. CDR3 nucleotide sequence: TGCGCCAGCAGCCAAGAGGCCCCAGGTGCGGGTTTGAAAAAGACCCAGTACTTC.

At least ten counts were recorded for this clonotype. The gene calls are TRBV28 and TRBJ2-3; possible D gene TRBD2, 6 bases. Trimming left V 4 bases short and J 3 bases short, with 17 bases between. The CDR3 has 16 residues. The germline gives CDR1 MDHEN, CDR2 SYDVKM. The CDR3 nucleotides read TGTGCCAGCAGTTCTCAGGGCCGCGGAGGGACAGATACGCAGTATTTT. Protein sequence: CASSSQGRGGTDTQYF.

This chain connects TRBV27 to TRBJ2-1; D might be TRBD1 or TRBD2, each matching 5 bases. Germline V lookup: CDR1 MNHEY, CDR2 SMNVEV (reference sequence). V lost 6 bases, J lost 2 bases, and 14 bases lay in between. This CDR3 contains 15 residues. The CDR3 sequence: CASREVAGTYNEQFF. CDR3 coding DNA: TGTGCCAGCAGGGAGGTGGCAGGGACCTACAATGAGCAGTTCTTC.

Only a few counts were recorded for this clonotype. The chain carries TRBV10-3 and TRBJ1-1; D is uncertain. The V gene's germline CDR1 is ENHRY and CDR2 SYGVKD. The CDR3 totals 16 residues. Trimming pared 1 base from V and 3 bases from J, leaving 15 bases between. Here the CDR3 reads CAISEFPFRLDTEAFF. In nucleotides, the CDR3 is TGTGCCATCAGTGAGTTTCCTTTCCGTCTCGACACTGAAGCTTTCTTT.